This TCR beta chain was identified during a study of PD-1 blockade in classical Hodgkin lymphoma. Every patient experienced relapse after autologous stem cell transplantation, and brentuximab vedotin exposure varied. V was pared by 3 bases and J by 11 bases, with 19 bases between. Germline-derived CDR1 and CDR2 are MRHNA and SNTAGT. The CDR3 length is 14 residues. Produced via immunoSEQ multiplex PCR; TCRdb's table is partial and in-frame only. The table includes roughly 34,000 clones, 76% detected once. The sample here was peripheral blood mononuclear cells (PBMCs), taken before the second cycle of nivolumab. This TCR was sampled from a human donor with classical Hodgkin lymphoma. The rearrangement joins TRBV6-4 to TRBJ1-1, with a tentative D call TRBD1 (6 bases). CDR3 nucleotide sequence: TGTGCCAGCAGTGATACGGGGCCGGGGGGCGAGGCTTTCTTT. Translating gives CASSDTGPGGEAFF.